A selection of T cell receptor beta chains follows, all from one sample in a study of cytomegalovirus exposure and HLA in healthy donors. Generated by immunoSEQ multiplex PCR, the TCRdb table keeps only in-frame clones and is missing some. The sample has roughly 150,000 clones; 77% are singletons. Sequenced sample: PBMCs. These receptors came from a man in his thirties or forties in good health and CMV-seronegative. Each CDR3 is given with its conserved first and last residue. Each record gives: clone size, V gene, D gene, J gene, CDR3 protein, CDR3 DNA. The D gene is left open where the match is weak. Expanded clones get a size class; other rows say once, few or many, or leave the size out.

clone size: -; V gene: TRBV5-6; D gene: -; J gene: TRBJ1-2; CDR3 protein: CASSQGDFYGYTF; CDR3 DNA: TGTGCCAGCAGCCAAGGGGACTTCTATGGCTACACCTTC
clone size: -; V gene: TRBV4-1; D gene: -; J gene: TRBJ1-2; CDR3 protein: CASSRQGDYGYTF; CDR3 DNA: TGCGCCAGCAGCCGGCAGGGTGACTATGGCTACACCTTC
clone size: -; V gene: TRBV6-5; D gene: -; J gene: TRBJ2-4; CDR3 protein: CASSQAPKNIQYF; CDR3 DNA: TGTGCCAGCAGTCAGGCTCCCAAAAACATTCAGTACTTC
clone size: -; V gene: TRBV5-1; D gene: TRBD2; J gene: TRBJ2-2; CDR3 protein: CASSLRPSGGNTGELFF; CDR3 DNA: TGCGCCAGCAGCTTACGACCTAGCGGGGGGAACACCGGGGAGCTGTTTTTT
clone size: once; V gene: TRBV6-1; D gene: -; J gene: TRBJ1-5; CDR3 protein: CASSDGNQPQHF; CDR3 DNA: TGTGCCAGCAGTGACGGCAATCAGCCCCAGCATTTT
clone size: -; V gene: TRBV5-6; D gene: -; J gene: TRBJ2-7; CDR3 protein: CASSLSGQSSYEQYF; CDR3 DNA: TGTGCCAGCAGCTTGAGTGGACAGAGCTCCTACGAGCAGTACTTC
clone size: -; V gene: TRBV30; D gene: -; J gene: TRBJ2-5; CDR3 protein: CAFMTGRYETQYF; CDR3 DNA: TGTGCCTTCATGACAGGGAGGTACGAGACCCAGTACTTC
clone size: -; V gene: TRBV5-6; D gene: -; J gene: TRBJ2-3; CDR3 protein: CASSRGDTQYF; CDR3 DNA: TGTGCCAGCAGCCGGGGGGATACGCAGTATTTT
clone size: -; V gene: TRBV15; D gene: TRBD2; J gene: TRBJ2-1; CDR3 protein: CATSRDRTSGRAYEQFF; CDR3 DNA: TGTGCCACCAGCAGAGATAGGACTAGCGGGAGGGCTTATGAGCAGTTCTTC
clone size: -; V gene: TRBV5-1; D gene: TRBD2; J gene: TRBJ2-1; CDR3 protein: CASSNSSGRALEQFF; CDR3 DNA: TGCGCCAGCAGCAACTCTAGCGGGAGGGCTCTTGAGCAGTTCTTC